This T cell receptor (beta chain) stems from a study of cytomegalovirus exposure and HLA in healthy donors. Study context: Both the 95 to 150 validation repertoires and the 500 to 700 first-cohort repertoires used the same platform, as reported by a later analysis. Whole-study findings and limits: Clusters of TCRs from the first cohort tended to co-occur in the 120 validation repertoires (as a later analysis found).

Germline CDR1 SGHDT, CDR2 YYEEEE. CDR3 size: 13 residues. V lost 4 bases, J lost 13 bases, and 9 bases stayed unmatched. About this clone itself: Its antigen is as yet unknown.

The study drew the donors from its approximately 110-subject validation cohort, separate from the approximately 700-subject first cohort. TCRdb's copy holds only in-frame clones and misses some; the assay was immunoSEQ multiplex PCR. The sample shows around 250,000 clones, roughly 89% of them seen only once. V gene TRBV5-6 combines with J gene TRBJ2-1; 9 nucleotides align to TRBD1. The TCR originated in a young woman in good health and CMV-seronegative. Sample: PBMCs. Written as DNA, the CDR3 is TGTGCCAGCAGCCCGGGACAGGGATCGAAACAGTTCTTC. Translation gives CASSPGQGSKQFF.